This T cell receptor beta chain is drawn from a study of OX40 agonist ivuxolimab in advanced cancers. At the level of the study: With ivuxolimab, an agonistic anti-OX40 (CD134) antibody, patients were treated. It was permissible to have had prior anti-PD-1, anti-PD-L1 or anti-CTLA-4 therapy, and over 35% had some. In this trial design, patients received ivuxolimab intravenously at 0.01 to 10 mg/kg every 2 weeks. Study conclusions and caveats: CD8+ T cells (on average) carried more expanded clones than CD4+ T cells.

In the case of this clone: Its specificity is not known.

Germline CDR1 is SGHVS and CDR2 is FNYEAQ. V trimming: 5 bases; J trimming: 3 bases; junction bases outside the gene matches: 5. CDR3 length: 14 amino acids. Only in-frame clones appear in the TCRdb table, and some are missing; sequencing was by immunoSEQ multiplex PCR. The table has about 61,000 clones, approximately 86% seen once. The sequence was obtained from an adult with an advanced solid tumor such as melanoma, head and neck, liver or kidney cancer. The sequencing here drew on CD4+ or CD8+ T cells sorted from blood, taken in a trial of the OX40 agonist ivuxolimab. The V call is TRBV7-6, the J call TRBJ1-1; 8 bases fit TRBD1. The CDR3 DNA reads as TGTGCCAGCAGCGATACAGGGGGGTACACTGAAGCTTTCTTT. Translated: CASSDTGGYTEAFF.